What follows describes a single T cell receptor beta chain. This clone was seen once. Its antigen target is currently unknown. No much larger clone exists at a distance of one base, and base qualities are not known. TCRbeta CDR3 regions were amplified from genomic DNA by means of the immunoSEQ Assay, a bias-controlled multiplex PCR. The original pipeline was this. Nucleated cell counts per sample were estimated from amplification of reference gene primers within the assay. To quantify the absolute abundance of each unique TCRbeta CDR3 rearrangement, sequence reads were collapsed and filtered. For each sample, productive Simpson clonality was calculated as the square root of Simpson's diversity index across productive rearrangements. TCRdb retrieved this table from immuneACCESS and kept in-frame rearrangements only. Not all clones are present; in checked studies, unresolved V genes account for under half, and no reason is known for the remainder. That table gives V, J and clone size, and the DNA gave D and trimming. The sample table shows fewer than 500,000 clones, and approximately 89% are seen once. The biggest ten clones account for roughly 1.4% of the sample.

The source of the sample is a study of blood T cell repertoires in COVID-19 (dated by TCRdb to 2020 to 2022). About the investigation overall: Collaborator samples came from the United States, Italy and Spain and covered acute and convalescent phases of COVID-19. Samples were obtained from the ongoing ImmuneRACE study (first 160 participants) and from over 1,000 subjects provided by 6 global collaborators. Deeply sampled blood TCRbeta repertoires from subjects exposed to, actively infected with, or recovered from COVID-19 were included in the dataset. The repertoires were released in a freely available public database meant as a resource for research on the immune response to SARS-CoV-2. Where HLA class I and class II types were available, the types were taken from metadata supplied by the sample provider, not from assay-based typing. The prospective study material was composed of cDNA or gDNA derived from T cells, B-cell-depleted T cells, or PBMCs. A de-identified subject ID, COVID-19 status, age in years and sex were almost always included in the sample metadata.

Enrolling through a virtual design, the prospective study's participants ranged in age from about 18 to 89 years and lived across some 22 United States geographic areas. In the prospective study, participants were assigned to cohorts based on the clinical history participants reported in a screening survey and a study questionnaire. ImmuneRACE Cohort 3 recovered participants were defined by two consecutive negative NP/OP PCR tests, healthcare professional clearance, or symptom resolution. Mobile phlebotomists in the prospective study collected whole blood, serum and a nasopharyngeal or oropharyngeal swab from every participant. Prospective study participants could optionally give additional blood draws and questionnaires over a 2-month period. Before DNA extraction, blood samples from the prospective study were shipped at room temperature or frozen. Results and caveats for the whole study, not just this receptor: The amount of clinical and demographic metadata varied by source and participant and was provided uncurated.

Specimen: PBMCs or T cells enriched from blood (not recorded which). This receptor was identified in a man between 25 and 39 years old who had recovered from COVID-19.

In nucleotides, the sequence is TGCGCCAGCAGCCGATACCCACTAGCGGGGGCTAGCACAGATACGCAGTATTTT. This is translated as CASSRYPLAGASTDTQYF. In this chain, TRBV5-1 is recombined with TRBJ2-3; 11 middle bases align to TRBD2. The CDR3 numbers 18 residues from cysteine through phenylalanine. Only the CDR3 DNA is retained, 54 bases long and in frame from the first base. Taken from the germline V gene, the CDR1 and CDR2 loops are SGHRS and YFSETQ. Relative to germline, V is missing 4 bases and J is missing 0 bases, with 10 bases of the junction outside any gene match.